This T cell receptor (beta chain) was sequenced during a study of spatial heterogeneity in lung cancer. As for the study in general: PBMC samples from follow-up, where available, were sequenced a median of approximately 24 months after resection. The count of detected beta-chain sequences consistently exceeded that of alpha-chain sequences. Study-level results: Compared with follow-up, resection was when ubiquitous expanded tumor TCRs appeared in blood more.

Unique molecular identifiers, one per molecule, were present on every TCR cDNA molecule. TCRdb used MiXCR to reprocess the 5' RACE reads, holding one entry per CDR3 protein. This table has some 120,000 distinct CDR3 sequences, 12% appearing once. Germline values: CDR1 MDHEN, CDR2 SYDVKM. CDR3 size: 15 residues. Points on this clonotype: Its antigen is not known. One end of the junction fails to match germline, which may point to a read error.

Time point noted: blood at routine non-recurrence follow-up after resection. Whole RNA, isolated from tumor, nontumor lung or frozen PBMC, was sequenced without prior sorting. This TCR came from a male donor with early-stage non-small cell lung cancer. V usage is TRBV28 and J usage is TRBJ2-5; D is uncertain. This specimen consisted of PBMCs, obtained at follow-up. This chain's CDR3 is CAGRPWNSRGETQYF. The CDR3 DNA reads as TGTGCCGGCAGACCCTGGAACTCCCGAGGAGAGACCCAGTACTTC. The complete variable domain, with remaining parts taken from reference TRBV28 and TRBJ2-5, reads DVKVTQSSRYLVKRTGEKVFLECVQDMDHENMFWYRQDPGLGLRLIYFSYDVKMKEKGDIPEGYSVSREKKERFSLILESASTNQTSMYLCAGRPWNSRGETQYFGPGTRLLVL.